The clone carrying this T cell receptor (beta chain) came up a few times. Germline values: CDR1 SGHTA, CDR2 FQGNSA. There are 15 residues in the CDR3. The V gene lost 2 bases and the J gene lost 3 bases, with 10 bases spanning the gap. The data were taken from a study of early T cells in non-severe SARS-CoV-2 infection. TCRdb ran MiXCR on the 5' RACE reads and lists one entry per CDR3 protein. The data hold around 28,000 distinct CDR3 sequences, with 4.5% to 7% observed a single time. V usage is TRBV7-2 and J usage is TRBJ1-4; D is uncertain. This receptor was obtained from an adult who was a healthcare worker with PCR-confirmed SARS-CoV-2 infection or an uninfected control (not recorded which). The sequencing sample was made of whole blood. CDR3 DNA sequence: TGTGCCAGCAGCTTAAGCCCCTATCCTAATGAAAAACTGTTTTTT. Protein product: CASSLSPYPNEKLFF.